The 22 T cell receptor beta chains reported below all come from one sample, sequenced in a study of shared clonotypes between healthy human individuals. Using immunoSEQ multiplex PCR, the repertoire was profiled, and TCRdb retains in-frame clones only, with some absent. The top ten hold around 1.7% of the sample, which has about 2.1 million clones, about 92% seen once. The naive CD8 subset, CD45RO-negative cells positively selected for CCR7, excluded terminally differentiated effector memory CD45RA+ cells. The sequenced material came from naive CD8+ T cells from PBMCs. The receptors originated from a man aged 18-30 years in good health. Some clones in this sample may be carry-over from other donors' samples.

The CDR3 region has the DNA TGCGCCAGCAGCCAAATTCCTCGACCCGGAAACACCATATATTTT. It specifies CASSQIPRPGNTIYF. The rearrangement joins TRBV4-1 to TRBJ1-3; D not resolved. The germline V gene encodes CDR1 MGHRA and CDR2 YSYEKL. The CDR3 is 15 residues long. Trimming stripped 2 bases from V and 4 bases from J, with 12 bases between.

The rearrangement links TRBV11-2 to TRBJ1-3; D call uncertain. The V and J ends lost 3 bases and 8 bases respectively, with 11 bases between them. Germline V CDR1 and CDR2: SGHAT, FQNNGV. This CDR3 region has 13 residues. The DNA of the CDR3 is TGTGCCAGCAGCTTCTGGTCGGAGGACACCATATATTTT. This translates into CASSFWSEDTIYF. The full variable domain, with the rest looked up from reference TRBV11-2 and TRBJ1-3, is EAGVAQSPRYKIIEKRQSVAFWCNPISGHATLYWYQQILGQGPKLLIQFQNNGVVDDSQLPKDRFSAERLKGVDSTLKIQPAKLEDSAVYLCASSFWSEDTIYFGEGSWLTVV.

J is TRBJ2-1 and V is TRBV10-3, with D possibly TRBD2 on 6 matching bases. The germline gives CDR1 ENHRY, CDR2 SYGVKD. Trimming removed 10 bases at V and 7 bases at J, with 23 bases between. CDR3 length: 15 amino acids. The chain's CDR3 is CATKGGGSAWNEQFF. The CDR3 DNA reads as TGTGCCACCAAGGGTGGGGGGTCCGCCTGGAATGAGCAGTTCTTC.

The CDR3 protein is CASSSTVAGGPYEQYF. DNA of the CDR3: TGTGCCAGCAGCTCAACTGTAGCGGGAGGGCCCTACGAGCAGTACTTC. The chain employs TRBV7-9 and TRBJ2-7, with 11 bases matching TRBD2. Trimming removed 4 bases from V and 2 bases from J; junction bases left unmatched: 7. The CDR3 spans 16 residues. Germline V gives CDR1 SEHNR, CDR2 FQNEAQ (reference sequence).

The chain carries TRBV5-4 and TRBJ2-2; D may be TRBD1 or TRBD2 (6 bases each). Trimming took off 4 bases at V and 1 base at J, with 11 bases between the two ends. This CDR3 comprises 15 residues. The germline gives CDR1 SGHNT, CDR2 YYREEE (reference sequence). The CDR3 is CASSAGQLNTGELFF. In DNA form, the CDR3 reads TGTGCCAGCAGCGCGGGACAACTGAACACCGGGGAGCTGTTTTTT.

The V and J genes are TRBV4-2 and TRBJ1-2; 7 positions match TRBD1. V lost 0 bases and J lost 4; bases outside the gene matches: 14. In germline, CDR1 is LGHNA, CDR2 YNFKEQ. CDR3 length: 18 amino acids. DNA of the CDR3: TGTGCCAGCAGCCAAGAAACCCGTGGGGGACAGCGTTTCTATGGCTACACCTTC. The encoded protein is CASSQETRGGQRFYGYTF.

J is TRBJ1-1 and V is TRBV6-5; a possible D gene is TRBD1 (6 bases). With 9 bases removed from V and 0 bases from J, the gap between germline ends came to 17 bases. The length of the CDR3 is 15 residues. Germline CDR1 and CDR2: MNHEY and SVGAGI. The CDR3 loop is CASQQGLLMNTEAFF. CDR3 bases: TGTGCCAGTCAGCAGGGGCTGCTCATGAACACTGAAGCTTTCTTT.

This rearrangement joins TRBV27 to TRBJ2-7, with a weak D call TRBD1 (6 bases). Germline CDR1 MNHEY, CDR2 SMNVEV (reference sequence). The length of the CDR3 is 18 residues. V was clipped by 5 bases and J by 0 bases, with 23 bases between them. The CDR3 sequence is CASSPLAVRQGHSYEQYF. For the CDR3, the DNA is TGTGCCAGCAGTCCCCTTGCGGTTCGCCAGGGGCACTCCTACGAGCAGTACTTC.

This chain uses TRBV11-2 with TRBJ2-7; TRBD2 is a possible D gene (6 bases). The CDR3 runs 15 residues. The ends were cut back, 0 bases at V and 4 bases at J, with 13 bases in the middle. Germline CDR1 is SGHAT and CDR2 is FQNNGV. The CDR3, as DNA: TGTGCCAGCAGCTTAGATCCAGCGGGTGTTTACGAGCAGTACTTC. As protein: CASSLDPAGVYEQYF.

The chain is built from TRBV19 and TRBJ1-3; D unclear. V was pared by 0 bases and J by 5 bases, with 11 bases between. CDR1 and CDR2 (germline): LNHDA, SQIVND (reference sequence). This CDR3 contains 15 residues. This chain's CDR3 is CASSIDGSLRNTIYF. CDR3 DNA sequence: TGTGCCAGTAGTATAGATGGAAGCTTGAGAAACACCATATATTTT.

The chain joins TRBV7-9 to TRBJ1-6; D remains ambiguous. The CDR3 is made up of 16 amino acids. Germline V gene data show CDR1 as SEHNR and CDR2 as FQNEAQ (reference sequence). Trimming shortened V by 1 base and J by 4 bases, and 11 bases separated the two germline ends. The CDR3 sequence: CASSLGPGGYNSPLHF. Here the CDR3 DNA reads TGTGCCAGCAGCTTAGGCCCGGGAGGATATAATTCACCCCTCCACTTT.

In nucleotides, the CDR3 is TGCAGCGTTCTCGAGGAGTGGGGCACCGGGGAGCTGTTTTTT. It is translated as CSVLEEWGTGELFF. The V call is TRBV29-1, the J call TRBJ2-2; D not certain. Germline CDR1 SQVTM, CDR2 ANQGSEA. This CDR3 is built from 14 residues. V lost 5 bases to trimming and J lost 4 bases, with 14 bases between them.

This sequence joins TRBV5-1 and TRBJ2-1, with D possibly matching TRBD1 (5 bases). Germline V gene lookup returns CDR1 SGHRS and CDR2 YFSETQ. CDR3 length equals 14 residues. Trimming stripped 3 bases from V and 8 bases from J, with 15 bases between. Here the CDR3 DNA reads TGCGCCAGCAGCTGGTCGTGGGGCAACCATGAGCAGTTCTTC. Its translation: CASSWSWGNHEQFF. The whole variable domain, remainder taken from reference TRBV5-1 and TRBJ2-1, is KAGVTQTPRYLIKTRGQQVTLSCSPISGHRSVSWYQQTPGQGLQFLFEYFSETQRNKGNFPGRFSGRQFSNSRSEMNVSTLELGDSALYLCASSWSWGNHEQFFGPGTRLTVL.

The chain carries TRBV5-6 and TRBJ1-1; no clear D gene. The CDR3 loop spans 13 amino acids. CDR1 is SGHDT and CDR2 is YYEEEE in the germline V gene. Trimming shortened V by 4 bases and J by 4 bases, and 11 bases separated the two germline ends. CDR3 bases: TGTGCCAGCAGCCCCCCTGGCGGCACTGAAGCTTTCTTT. It encodes CASSPPGGTEAFF. The variable domain in full, with the rest retrieved from reference TRBV5-6 and TRBJ1-1, is DAGVTQSPTHLIKTRGQQVTLRCSPKSGHDTVSWYQQALGQGPQFIFQYYEEEERQRGNFPDRFSGHQFPNYSSELNVNALLLGDSALYLCASSPPGGTEAFFGQGTRLTVV.

The rearrangement links TRBV18 to TRBJ2-4, with TRBD2 as a possible D gene (6 bases). This CDR3 is 14 amino acids long. V was shortened by 3 bases and J by 3 bases, with 9 bases between the two germline ends. Germline V lookup: CDR1 KGHSH, CDR2 LQKENI. CDR3 nucleotides: TGTGCCAGCTCACCCACGGAGGGCAAAAACATTCAGTACTTC. The encoded protein is CASSPTEGKNIQYF.

CDR3 sequence: CASSLARTIGELFF. CDR3 DNA: TGTGCCAGCAGCTTAGCGCGGACGATCGGGGAGCTGTTTTTT. The chain carries TRBV7-9 and TRBJ2-2; D gene unclear. The germline gives CDR1 SEHNR, CDR2 FQNEAQ (reference sequence). V was pared by 0 bases and J by 7 bases, with 9 bases between. The CDR3 extends over 14 amino acids.

J is TRBJ2-3 and V is TRBV15; D might be TRBD2 (6 bases). Germline-derived CDR1 and CDR2 are LNHNV and YYDKDF (reference sequence). The V gene lost 1 base and the J gene lost 5 bases, with 10 bases spanning the gap. The CDR3 covers 14 residues. CDR3 region: CATSRVGGQDTQYF. Here the CDR3 DNA reads TGTGCCACCAGCAGAGTGGGGGGTCAAGATACGCAGTATTTT.

This clone was observed a few times. The V call is TRBV9, the J call TRBJ1-1, with a tentative D call TRBD1 (6 bases). Germline V gene data show CDR1 as SGDLS and CDR2 as YYNGEE. The CDR3 is made up of 13 amino acids. Trimming took 3 bases from V and 7 from J, leaving 13 bases between them. The CDR3 loop is CASSEGGHLEAFF. The CDR3 DNA follows: TGTGCCAGCAGCGAGGGGGGGCACCTTGAAGCTTTCTTT.

The V call is TRBV28, the J call TRBJ2-2; D is unresolved. From germline, CDR1 is MDHEN and CDR2 SYDVKM. V was cut by 5 bases and J by 5 bases, with 6 bases left in between. This CDR3 contains 12 residues. The CDR3 region is CASSPVTGELFF. CDR3 nucleotides: TGTGCCAGCAGTCCCGTAACCGGGGAGCTGTTTTTT. The complete variable domain, with remaining parts taken from reference TRBV28 and TRBJ2-2, reads DVKVTQSSRYLVKRTGEKVFLECVQDMDHENMFWYRQDPGLGLRLIYFSYDVKMKEKGDIPEGYSVSREKKERFSLILESASTNQTSMYLCASSPVTGELFFGEGSRLTVL.

This chain links TRBV27 with TRBJ2-1; no definite D call. CDR1 MNHEY and CDR2 SMNVEV come from the germline V gene (reference sequence). The CDR3 is made up of 17 amino acids. Trimming left V 0 bases short and J 8 bases short, with 20 bases between. The CDR3 is CASSLSRARGYGDEQFF. CDR3 coding DNA: TGTGCCAGCAGTTTATCCCGGGCGCGTGGGTATGGCGATGAGCAGTTCTTC.

The V and J genes are TRBV11-3 and TRBJ2-5; 16 bases map to TRBD2. V lost 0 bases and J lost 1; bases outside the gene matches: 2. CDR3 length: 18 amino acids. Germline CDR1 and CDR2: SGHNT and YENEEA. CDR3 nucleotides: TGTGCCAGCAGCTTAGACGGGACTAGCGGGAGGGGCCAAGAGACCCAGTACTTC. Its protein is CASSLDGTSGRGQETQYF.

The chain recombines TRBV4-3 with TRBJ2-1; D is tentatively TRBD1 or TRBD2 (5 bases each). Germline assignment: CDR1 LGHNA and CDR2 YSLEER. The CDR3 extends over 16 amino acids. Trimming took off 7 bases at V and 5 bases at J, with 21 bases between the two ends. CDR3 amino acids: CASTRIGEGTHNEQFF. The CDR3 region has the DNA TGCGCCAGCACCCGAATTGGCGAGGGGACCCACAATGAGCAGTTCTTC.